This TCR beta chain comes out of a study of T cells after somatic rescue of genetic block. Assay: immunoSEQ multiplex PCR; the TCRdb copy retains only in-frame clones and omits some. Here the sample spans approximately 14,000 clones, approximately 71% being singletons. Deletions cut 2 bases from V and 0 bases from J, with 9 bases between. Per germline, CDR1 SGHRS and CDR2 YFSETQ. The CDR3 sequence is 15 residues long. The chain uses TRBV5-1 and TRBJ2-1; D gene ambiguous. Sequencing was carried out using peripheral blood mononuclear cells (PBMCs). This sequence originates from a man between 18 and 29 years old. CDR3 loop: CASSFRLRSYNEQFF. CDR3 nucleotides: TGCGCCAGCAGCTTCCGGCTTCGCTCCTACAATGAGCAGTTCTTC.